Listed here are 23 T cell receptor beta chains from one sample, sequenced in a study of T cells in Graves' hyperthyroidism and ophthalmopathy. Amplified TCR beta CDR3 regions came from RNA transcripts. Primed by the HTBI set, a first-round RT-PCR was run on the TCR CDR3. Using its own MiXCR run on the multiplex PCR reads, TCRdb lists one record per CDR3 protein. The top ten hold approximately 15% of the sample, which has fewer than 700,000 distinct CDR3 sequences, roughly 17% seen once. The sequencing input was blood. These receptor sequences come from a woman between 18 and 30 years old with Graves' ophthalmopathy.

This clonotype was counted many times. This chain connects TRBV28 to TRBJ1-1; no definite D call. The CDR3 length is 16 residues. With 1 base removed from V and 8 bases from J, the gap between germline ends came to 20 bases. Germline V gene sequence: CDR1 MDHEN, CDR2 SYDVKM. CDR3 loop: CASSLFSGTIFSEAFF. CDR3 nucleotides: TGTGCCAGCAGTTTATTTTCCGGCACTATCTTTTCGGAAGCTTTCTTT.

This clonotype has more than one count but fewer than ten. The V gene is TRBV19, the J gene TRBJ1-1; no firm D call. With 2 bases removed from V and 7 bases from J, the gap between germline ends came to 14 bases. The CDR3 runs to 14 residues. CDR1 is LNHDA and CDR2 is SQIVND in the germline V gene (reference sequence). DNA of the CDR3: TGTGCCAGTAGTATAAGTCGGACCGTCGATGAAGCTTTCTTT. Translation: CASSISRTVDEAFF.

This clonotype was seen only a few times. The chain has TRBV11-2 and TRBJ2-2; 7 bases map to TRBD1. The CDR3 has 17 residues. Trimming at V came to 5 bases and at J to 1 base, leaving 10 bases not matched to a gene. Germline V gene lookup returns CDR1 SGHAT and CDR2 FQNNGV. CDR3 sequence reads: CASSPTSDRWNTGELFF. In nucleotides, the CDR3 is TGTGCCAGCAGCCCGACCTCGGACAGGTGGAACACCGGGGAGCTGTTTTTT.

In regard to this clonotype: A junction end diverges from the germline sequence, so it may reflect a read error. The chain has TRBV11-2 and TRBJ1-6, with 12 bases matching TRBD1. Germline V gene sequence: CDR1 SGHAT, CDR2 FQNNGV. The length of the CDR3 is 16 residues. The DNA of the CDR3 is TGTGCCAGCAGCCCCCGGGACAGGGGGCCGGATTCACCCCTCCGCTTT. Amino acids: CASSPRDRGPDSPLRF.

This clonotype was recorded many times. The rearrangement uses TRBV6-1 and TRBJ1-1; D uncertain. The V end was cut by 6 bases, the J end by 2 bases, with 10 bases between. This CDR3 has 13 residues. Germline values: CDR1 MNHNS, CDR2 SASEGT. CDR3 bases: TGTGCCAGCAGCTTCAGTGTTAACACTGAAGCTTTCTTT. This sequence encodes CASSFSVNTEAFF.

J is TRBJ2-1 and V is TRBV6-2 or TRBV6-3; 15 bases match TRBD2. Losses at the gene ends were 4 bases for V and 6 bases for J; bases not matched to a gene: 4. The CDR3 is 16 residues long. The germline gives CDR1 MNHEY, CDR2 SVGEGT. Here the CDR3 DNA reads TGTGCCAGCAGTTCCCGGACTAGCGGGAGGGGCAATGAGCAGTTCTTC. Its protein is CASSSRTSGRGNEQFF.

V usage is TRBV27 and J usage is TRBJ2-1, with D possibly matching TRBD1 (5 bases). The germline CDR1 and CDR2 sequences are MNHEY and SMNVEV (reference sequence). V was clipped by 1 base and J by 11 bases, with 18 bases between them. The CDR3 spans 15 residues. The CDR3 DNA reads as TGTGCCAGCAGTTTATTTACAATCCAGGGAAATCAGCAGTTCTTC. The encoded protein is CASSLFTIQGNQQFF.

The genes are TRBV9 and TRBJ2-5, with D maybe TRBD2 (5 bases). V lost 0 bases and J 0 bases, leaving 6 bases between the germline ends. Germline V gene sequence: CDR1 SGDLS, CDR2 YYNGEE. The CDR3 contains 14 residues. In DNA form, the CDR3 reads TGTGCCAGCAGCGTAGCGGGGTACCAAGAGACCCAGTACTTC. This encodes CASSVAGYQETQYF.

The chain links TRBV20-1 to TRBJ2-2, with 8 bases matching TRBD2. The CDR3 contains 15 residues. The V and J ends lost 4 bases and 4 bases, in that order; junction bases with no gene match: 8. Germline V gene sequence: CDR1 DFQATT, CDR2 SNEGSKA (reference sequence). The CDR3 DNA reads TGCAGTGCTACGAAAGCGGGAGCCGGCACCGGGGAGCTGTTTTTT. Protein: CSATKAGAGTGELFF.

This clonotype was picked up many times. The V and J genes are TRBV10-3 and TRBJ2-7; D gene unclear. From germline, CDR1 is ENHRY and CDR2 SYGVKD. Between the trimmed V and J ends, which lost 0 bases and 6 bases, there was a span of 6 bases. The CDR3 is 12 amino acids. The CDR3 sequence: CAISESKGEQYF. CDR3 bases: TGTGCCATCAGTGAGTCGAAGGGCGAGCAGTACTTC.

This clonotype was counted ten times or more. This rearrangement joins TRBV27 to TRBJ2-5; weak D call: TRBD1 (6 bases). CDR3 length: 15 residues. V dropped 2 bases and J dropped 0 bases, with 10 bases sitting between them. The germline V gene has CDR1 MNHEY and CDR2 SMNVEV (reference sequence). CDR3 sequence (DNA): TGTGCCAGCAGTTTAAAACAGGGAGACCAAGAGACCCAGTACTTC. Translation: CASSLKQGDQETQYF.

This clonotype appeared a few times. This chain connects TRBV6-1 to TRBJ2-1, with D maybe TRBD2 (6 bases). This CDR3 region has 11 residues. V was pared by 6 bases and J by 8 bases, with 8 bases between. Germline V gene data show CDR1 as MNHNS and CDR2 as SASEGT. CDR3 DNA: TGTGCCAGCAGCGGGAGCCATGAGCAGTTCTTC. Its translation is CASSGSHEQFF.

This clonotype was seen a few times. The J gene is TRBJ1-6, the V gene TRBV28, with D perhaps TRBD1 (5 bases). Trimming took off 6 bases at V and 7 bases at J, with 19 bases between the two ends. This CDR3 contains 16 residues. The germline V gene has CDR1 MDHEN and CDR2 SYDVKM. The DNA for the CDR3 is TGTGCCAGCAGGGGGCTCACCTCTTCGGGGAATTCACCCCTCCACTTT. Amino acids: CASRGLTSSGNSPLHF.

This clonotype was seen many times. The CDR3 DNA reads as TGTGCCAGACGAACAGGGTCTAGGACCGGGGAGCTGTTTTTT. Translation: CARRTGSRTGELFF. The chain employs TRBV30 and TRBJ2-2; tentatively, D is TRBD1 (6 bases). Germline V gives CDR1 GTSNPN, CDR2 SVGIG (reference sequence). The CDR3 loop spans 14 amino acids. The V end was cut by 8 bases, the J end by 5 bases, with 18 bases between.

This clonotype was seen repeatedly, ten times or more. The rearrangement uses TRBV6-1 and TRBJ2-1; the D gene is possibly TRBD1 (6 bases). The V gene lost 1 base and the J gene lost 5 bases, with 15 bases spanning the gap. Germline CDR1 and CDR2: MNHNS and SASEGT. The CDR3 length is 16 residues. DNA of the CDR3: TGTGCCAGCAGTGAAGTGTTTTTACAGGGTGACAATGAGCAGTTCTTC. Its translation: CASSEVFLQGDNEQFF.

This clonotype was detected a few times. This chain uses TRBV19 with TRBJ2-1; D is perhaps TRBD1 or TRBD2 (5 bases each). The V gene lost 4 bases and the J gene lost 7 bases, with 14 bases spanning the gap. Looked up from germline, CDR1 is LNHDA and CDR2 is SQIVND (reference sequence). The CDR3 is 14 amino acids. The CDR3 region is CASSRRTSGNEQFF. The CDR3 DNA sequence: TGTGCCAGTAGTAGGAGGACATCCGGTAATGAGCAGTTCTTC.

This clonotype came up once. The chain uses TRBV2 and TRBJ2-3; 10 bases map to TRBD1. Germline lookup yields CDR1 SNHLY and CDR2 FYNNEI. V dropped 6 bases and J dropped 3; count of bases not matched to a gene: 6. CDR3 size: 15 residues. CDR3 amino acids: CASSRDRGSTDTQYF. CDR3 DNA sequence: TGTGCCAGCAGCCGGGACAGGGGAAGTACAGATACGCAGTATTTT.

This clonotype was picked up a small number of times. The V and J genes are TRBV28 and TRBJ1-5; 11 bases are a match to TRBD1. Germline V lookup: CDR1 MDHEN, CDR2 SYDVKM. This CDR3 contains 14 residues. V lost 5 bases and J lost 6; bases outside the gene matches: 3. The CDR3 sequence: CASSRDRGSQPQHF. In DNA form, the CDR3 reads TGTGCCAGCAGTCGGGACAGGGGGAGTCAGCCCCAGCATTTT.

This chain links TRBV7-4 with TRBJ2-2; 10 nucleotides match TRBD1. The V gene end was trimmed by 4 bases and the J gene end by 3 bases; junction bases not matched to a gene: 8. This CDR3 is built from 17 residues. Germline assignment: CDR1 SGHVT and CDR2 SQSDAQ. CDR3 region: CASSSAGTGVDTGELFF. CDR3 bases: TGTGCCAGCAGCTCAGCCGGGACAGGGGTCGACACCGGGGAGCTGTTTTTT.

There are many counts of this clonotype. The chain joins TRBV30 to TRBJ1-1, with D maybe TRBD1 (6 bases). CDR3 length equals 13 residues. Germline values: CDR1 GTSNPN, CDR2 SVGIG (reference sequence). Trimming removed 3 bases from V and 1 base from J, with 9 bases in between. For the CDR3, the DNA is TGTGCCTGGAGAGGGGGGCAGAACACTGAAGCTTTCTTT. This codes for CAWRGGQNTEAFF. The full variable domain, with the rest looked up from reference TRBV30 and TRBJ1-1, is SQTIHQWPATLVQPVGSPLSLECTVEGTSNPNLYWYRQAAGRGLQLLFYSVGIGQISSEVPQNLSASRPQDRQFILSSKKLLLSDSGFYLCAWRGGQNTEAFFGQGTRLTVV.

In this sample, this clonotype turned up many times. J is TRBJ1-2 and V is TRBV6-1, with TRBD1 matching 11 bases. This CDR3 region has 14 residues. The germline CDR1 and CDR2 sequences are MNHNS and SASEGT. V lost 3 bases to trimming and J lost 8 bases; unmatched junction nucleotides: 5. The CDR3 reads CASSDWGQGEGYTF. CDR3 in DNA: TGTGCCAGCAGTGACTGGGGACAGGGGGAAGGCTACACCTTC.

This clonotype has only a few counts. The chain couples TRBV3-2 to TRBJ2-1; TRBD2 is the table's D call, not checked against the DNA. TRBV3-2 is annotated as a pseudogene. The CDR3 contains 17 residues. The CDR3 protein is CASSPGTSGSLDNEQFF. DNA of the CDR3: TGTGCCAGCAGCCCCGGGACTAGCGGGAGTTTAGACAATGAGCAGTTCTTC.

This clonotype was detected ten times or more. V gene TRBV20-1 combines with J gene TRBJ1-5; possibly TRBD1 for D (6 bases). The CDR3 length is 15 residues. Deletions cut 5 bases from V and 0 bases from J, with 14 bases between. The germline CDR1 and CDR2 sequences are DFQATT and SNEGSKA (reference sequence). The CDR3 DNA is TGCAGTGCTCCTGACAGGCGCAATAGCAATCAGCCCCAGCATTTT. It specifies CSAPDRRNSNQPQHF.